What follows is one T cell receptor (beta chain) and its context. The antigen is not known. The junction departs from germline at one end; a sequencing error may be responsible. In the same sample, other DNA sequences code for this CDR3. Germline V gene lookup returns CDR1 SSHAT and CDR2 FNYEAQ (reference sequence). The CDR3 spans 13 residues. Measured with immunoSEQ multiplex PCR; TCRdb has only the in-frame clones, and not every one. The sample has 77,000 or so clones; approximately 92% are singletons. Patients were ruled out by autoimmune disease history or systemic immunosuppression. The sample is drawn from a study of OX40 agonist ivuxolimab in advanced cancers. Background on the study: Patients received ivuxolimab, an intravenous treatment, every 2 weeks at 0.01 to 10 mg/kg. Males comprised about 78% of the group, whose mean age was approximately 60 years (range 23 to 79).

Study-level results: Expanded clones were, on average, more numerous among CD8+ T cells than CD4+.

This receptor was identified in an adult with an advanced solid tumor such as melanoma, head and neck, liver or kidney cancer. Source: CD4+ or CD8+ T cells sorted from blood, taken in a trial of the OX40 agonist ivuxolimab. This sequence joins TRBV7-7 and TRBJ2-3; 7 bases line up with TRBD1. The CDR3 nucleotides read TGTGCTAGCAGCTTAGGGGGCGCGGATACGCAGTATTTT. Protein: CASSLGGADTQYF.